What follows are 7 T cell receptor beta chains derived from one specimen sequenced in a study of shared clonotypes between healthy human individuals. CD45RO-negative cells were positively selected for CCR7, leaving out terminally differentiated effector memory CD45RA+ cells. Sequencing was performed with immunoSEQ multiplex PCR; in TCRdb, only in-frame clones are kept and a portion is missing. The data contain around 1.9 million clones, about 93% of them singletons. Specimen: naive CD8+ T cells from PBMCs. These receptors were taken from a young man in good health. Some clones in this sample may be carry-over from other donors' samples.

The rearrangement uses TRBV4-2 and TRBJ2-7; D may be TRBD1 (6 bases). The CDR3 consists of 15 residues. From germline, CDR1 is LGHNA and CDR2 YNFKEQ. V was clipped by 1 base and J by 2 bases, with 12 bases between them. CDR3 in DNA: TGTGCCAGCAGCCAAGTAACAGGGTCGACCTACGAGCAGTACTTC. Amino acid sequence: CASSQVTGSTYEQYF.

V gene TRBV4-2 combines with J gene TRBJ2-7, with 9 bases fitting TRBD2. Trimming took 4 bases from V and 4 from J; bases not matched to a gene: 11. The CDR3 loop spans 16 amino acids. Germline CDR1 reads LGHNA; CDR2 reads YNFKEQ. CDR3 residues: CASSLRLAEPPYEQYF. As DNA, the CDR3 is TGTGCCAGCAGCCTAAGACTAGCGGAGCCCCCGTACGAGCAGTACTTC.

The rearrangement joins TRBV28 to TRBJ1-1; D is undetermined. Germline V gives CDR1 MDHEN, CDR2 SYDVKM. V was trimmed by 6 bases and J by 1 base, leaving 9 bases between them. This CDR3 is 13 amino acids long. In nucleotides, the CDR3 is TGTGCCAGCAGGGGCCACTGGAACACTGAAGCTTTCTTT. It yields the protein CASRGHWNTEAFF.

The rearrangement joins TRBV6-1 to TRBJ2-3; D remains unclear. Germline-derived CDR1 and CDR2 are MNHNS and SASEGT. V lost 8 bases to trimming and J lost 2 bases, with 17 bases between them. The CDR3 runs 15 residues. The DNA for the CDR3 is TGTGCCAGCCAGGACCCCAGGCTCATCACAGATACGCAGTATTTT. It is translated as CASQDPRLITDTQYF.

V is TRBV27 and J is TRBJ2-7; 7 nucleotides align to TRBD1. The CDR3 extends over 14 amino acids. Germline assignment: CDR1 MNHEY and CDR2 SMNVEV (reference sequence). V was pared by 8 bases and J by 13 bases, with 20 bases of the junction left unmatched. The CDR3 spells CASRTRQGIGVSYF. The CDR3 nucleotides read TGTGCCAGCCGGACAAGACAGGGTATCGGGGTGTCATACTTC.

The V call is TRBV27, the J call TRBJ2-5; 8 bases are a match to TRBD2. The germline CDR1 and CDR2 sequences are MNHEY and SMNVEV (reference sequence). This CDR3 contains 15 residues. V dropped 2 bases and J dropped 5; count of bases not matched to a gene: 7. In DNA, the CDR3 is TGTGCCAGCAGTTTAACGGGAGGGGACGGGGAGACCCAGTACTTC. It encodes CASSLTGGDGETQYF.

This clone occurred a few times. The rearrangement links TRBV10-1 to TRBJ1-5, with D possibly TRBD1 on 5 matching bases. Trimming left V 1 base short and J 7 bases short, with 11 bases between. The germline V gene encodes CDR1 WNHNN and CDR2 SYGVQD (reference sequence). This CDR3 contains 14 residues. The CDR3 DNA sequence: TGCGCCAGCAGTGAGTTTGGGGGACGGCAGCCCCAGCATTTT. Protein sequence: CASSEFGGRQPQHF.